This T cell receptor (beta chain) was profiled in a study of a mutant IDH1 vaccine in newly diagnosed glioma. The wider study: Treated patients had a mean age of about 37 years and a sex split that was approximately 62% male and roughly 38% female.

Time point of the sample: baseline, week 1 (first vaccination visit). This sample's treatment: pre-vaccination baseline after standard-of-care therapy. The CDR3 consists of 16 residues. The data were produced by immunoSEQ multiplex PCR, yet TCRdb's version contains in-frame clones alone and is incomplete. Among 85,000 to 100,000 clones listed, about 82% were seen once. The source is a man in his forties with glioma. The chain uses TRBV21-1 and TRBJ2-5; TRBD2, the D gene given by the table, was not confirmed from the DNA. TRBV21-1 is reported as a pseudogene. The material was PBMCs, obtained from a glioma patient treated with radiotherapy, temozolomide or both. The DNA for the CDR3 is TGTGCCAGCAGCAAAAGGACTCCGGGCAAGGAAGAGACCCAGTACTTC. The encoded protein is CASSKRTPGKEETQYF.